One sample yielded the 20 T cell receptor beta chains listed below, sequenced in a study of molecular identifiers for immune sequencing clone quantification. TCRdb re-called the PCR reads through MiXCR, storing one row per CDR3 protein. The sample lists hundreds of thousands of distinct CDR3 sequences, roughly 27% occurring once. The sequenced material came from naive CD8+ T cells from blood, with Jurkat cell RNA spiked in. Subset specified: FACS-sorted CD8+CD4-CCR7+CD45RA+ naive T cells. These receptor sequences come from a human donor in good health. Some libraries in this study had Jurkat cell RNA spiked in.

V and J are TRBV6-2 or TRBV6-3 and TRBJ2-2; 10 positions match TRBD2. CDR1 is MNHEY and CDR2 is SVGEGT in the germline V gene. The CDR3 contains 17 residues. V trimming: 2 bases; J trimming: 0 bases; junction bases outside the gene matches: 3. Written as DNA, the CDR3 is TGTGCCAGCAGTTACACTAGCGGGGATCCGAACACCGGGGAGCTGTTTTTT. Its translation is CASSYTSGDPNTGELFF.

V and J are TRBV12-3 or TRBV12-4 and TRBJ2-7; no reliable D call. Trimming cost V 4 bases and J 0 bases, with 10 bases left between them. This CDR3 has 14 residues. CDR3 bases: TGTGCCAGCAGTTCGGCACCCAACTCCTACGAGCAGTACTTC. It is translated as CASSSAPNSYEQYF.

On this clonotype: Lacking the conserved final phenylalanine or tryptophan, this CDR3 likely reflects a read error. The chain is built from TRBV7-6 and TRBJ1-1, with D tentatively TRBD1 (5 bases). This CDR3 spans 15 amino acids. Looked up from germline, CDR1 is SGHVS and CDR2 is FNYEAQ. V was trimmed by 1 base and J by 0 bases, leaving 9 bases between them. CDR3 in amino acids: CASSLGAGMNTEAFL. DNA of the CDR3: TGTGCCAGCAGCTTAGGGGCAGGGATGAACACTGAAGCTTTCCTT.

As for this clonotype: This may arise from a read error, as a much more abundant clone is one base away. The genes are TRBV28 and TRBJ2-7; D is uncertain. This CDR3 is built from 11 residues. Germline V gives CDR1 MDHEN, CDR2 SYDVKM. V was clipped by 4 bases and J by 9 bases, with 10 bases between them. This CDR3 reads CASSSFDGQYF. The CDR3 DNA sequence: TGTGCCAGCAGTTCGTTCGACGGGCAGTACTTC.

This clonotype was detected many times. The chain couples TRBV6-2 or TRBV6-3 to TRBJ2-2; 8 bases align to TRBD1. Germline CDR1 is MNHEY and CDR2 is SVGEGT. This CDR3 has 13 amino acids. The V gene end was trimmed by 5 bases and the J gene end by 5 bases; junction bases not matched to a gene: 1. The CDR3 region is CASSTGGTGELFF. The DNA of the CDR3 is TGTGCCAGCAGTACAGGGGGGACCGGGGAGCTGTTTTTT.

Ten or more counts support this clonotype. The chain employs TRBV20-1 and TRBJ2-3, with D perhaps matching TRBD1 (5 bases). Deletions cut 3 bases from V and 0 bases from J, with 10 bases between. This CDR3 region has 14 residues. The germline CDR1 and CDR2 sequences are DFQATT and SNEGSKA (reference sequence). CDR3 nucleotide sequence: TGCAGTGCTAGTTGGCAGGGTAGCACAGATACGCAGTATTTT. This encodes CSASWQGSTDTQYF.

Ten or more counts support this clonotype. This chain connects TRBV5-6 to TRBJ1-1, with D unresolved. Trimming removed 4 bases at V and 4 bases at J, with 23 bases between. Germline V lookup: CDR1 SGHDT, CDR2 YYEEEE. The CDR3 covers 17 residues. CDR3 DNA sequence: TGTGCCAGCAGCCCGGATAGAGGTGCAGGTTGGGGCACTGAAGCTTTCTTT. Its protein product is CASSPDRGAGWGTEAFF.

The table lists this clonotype with many counts. This chain connects TRBV29-1 to TRBJ1-2; the D gene is possibly TRBD1 (5 bases). The V and J ends lost 6 bases and 4 bases respectively, with 15 bases between them. Germline V gene lookup returns CDR1 SQVTM and CDR2 ANQGSEA. CDR3 length: 13 amino acids. DNA for the CDR3: TGCAGCGTCGGACCGGGACTTACCTATGGCTACACCTTC. This sequence encodes CSVGPGLTYGYTF.

This rearrangement joins TRBV12-3 or TRBV12-4 to TRBJ1-1; D is possibly TRBD1 (6 bases). This CDR3 is 15 amino acids long. Trimming left V 4 bases short and J 0 bases short, with 12 bases between. In nucleotides, the CDR3 is TGTGCCAGCAGTTCCCGACAGGAACTGAACACTGAAGCTTTCTTT. Its translation is CASSSRQELNTEAFF.

The table lists this clonotype with many counts. The rearrangement joins TRBV12-3 or TRBV12-4 to TRBJ1-5, with 12 bases aligning to TRBD1. The CDR3 has 17 residues. V shed 5 bases, J shed 6 bases, and the junction held 11 bases outside the gene matches. The CDR3 loop reads CASSETKWGQGAQPQHF. In nucleotides, the CDR3 is TGTGCCAGCAGTGAGACGAAATGGGGACAGGGGGCTCAGCCCCAGCATTTT.

This clonotype was picked up a small number of times. This may come from a read error, since a much larger clone is one base off. J is TRBJ2-6 and V is TRBV3-1; 9 nucleotides agree with TRBD1. The V gene end was trimmed by 3 bases and the J gene end by 0 bases; junction bases not matched to a gene: 6. The germline V gene encodes CDR1 LGHDT and CDR2 YNNKEL (reference sequence). The CDR3 runs to 18 residues. CDR3 loop: CASSHPGQGPSGANVLTF. In DNA, the CDR3 is TGTGCCAGCAGCCACCCGGGACAGGGTCCCTCTGGGGCCAACGTCCTGACTTTC.

This rearrangement joins TRBV9 to TRBJ2-2, with 7 bases aligning to TRBD2. Per the germline V gene, CDR1 is SGDLS and CDR2 is YYNGEE. The CDR3 contains 17 residues. Losses at the gene ends were 3 bases for V and 7 bases for J; bases not matched to a gene: 15. The CDR3 reads CASSAPEGLQRYGELFF. CDR3 coding DNA: TGTGCCAGCAGCGCCCCCGAGGGACTACAGCGCTACGGGGAGCTGTTTTTT.

Of note for this clonotype: A clone one base away is much larger, so this may be a read error. This sequence joins TRBV6-5 and TRBJ2-5; D is possibly TRBD2 (6 bases). Germline V gives CDR1 MNHEY, CDR2 SVGAGI. This CDR3 has 14 amino acids. CDR3 residues: CASSYTVAEETRYF. The DNA for the CDR3 is TGTGCCAGCAGTTACACCGTAGCGGAAGAGACCCGGTACTTC.

Only a few counts were recorded for this clonotype. A read error may explain this, as a much larger clone is one base away. Since the CDR3 does not end with the conserved phenylalanine or tryptophan, this likely comes from a read error. J is TRBJ1-1 and V is TRBV7-9, with a possible D match to TRBD1 (6 bases). The CDR3 runs to 13 residues. Per germline, CDR1 SEHNR and CDR2 FQNEAQ (reference sequence). V was cut by 5 bases and J by 8 bases, with 15 bases left in between. CDR3 region: CASSNNAGAEAFS. The CDR3 DNA is TGTGCCAGCAGCAATAACGCAGGGGCAGAAGCTTTCTCT.

This clonotype showed up many times. V is TRBV12-3 or TRBV12-4 and J is TRBJ1-4; TRBD1 might be the D (5 bases). The CDR3 extends over 15 amino acids. The V end was cut by 3 bases, the J end by 7 bases, with 15 bases between. The CDR3 loop is CASSFLAGIGEKLFF. The CDR3 DNA follows: TGTGCCAGCAGTTTCTTGGCAGGGATAGGTGAAAAACTGTTTTTT.

This clonotype was counted between two and nine times. The rearrangement uses TRBV13 and TRBJ1-1; 9 positions match TRBD1. V dropped 3 bases and J dropped 3; count of bases not matched to a gene: 5. Looked up from germline, CDR1 is PRHDT and CDR2 is FYEKMQ (reference sequence). The length of the CDR3 is 15 residues. CDR3 in DNA: TGTGCCAGCAGCTTTAACAGGGGGCGGTACACTGAAGCTTTCTTT. Translated, it gives CASSFNRGRYTEAFF.

J is TRBJ1-2 and V is TRBV29-1; the D is unclear. V gave up 5 bases and J gave up 0 bases, with 16 bases separating them. This CDR3 has 15 residues. Germline loops: CDR1 SQVTM, CDR2 ANQGSEA. DNA of the CDR3: TGCAGCGTTTTACTGGGCAGCTCTCCTAACTATGGCTACACCTTC. It specifies CSVLLGSSPNYGYTF.

As regards this clonotype: A much more abundant neighbour one base away suggests this may be a read error. The chain combines TRBV9 with TRBJ2-5; maybe TRBD2 (5 bases). Germline V gives CDR1 SGDLS, CDR2 YYNGEE. V lost 0 bases, J lost 9 bases, and 15 bases lay in between. CDR3 length: 14 residues. Here the CDR3 reads CASSVGLGREPQYF. For the CDR3, the DNA is TGTGCCAGCAGCGTAGGTCTAGGAAGGGAGCCCCAGTACTTC.

Regarding this clonotype: The CDR3 does not end in the conserved phenylalanine or tryptophan, so this is likely a read error. V usage is TRBV20-1 and J usage is TRBJ1-6; D is possibly TRBD1 (5 bases). Germline loops: CDR1 DFQATT, CDR2 SNEGSKA (reference sequence). The CDR3 has 17 amino acids. Trimming removed 0 bases from V and 0 bases from J, with 12 bases in between. Here the CDR3 reads CSARDLDSHSYNSPLHS. In nucleotides, the CDR3 is TGCAGTGCTAGAGATCTTGACAGCCACTCCTATAATTCACCCCTCCACTCT.

For this clonotype: The conserved phenylalanine or tryptophan is not found at the CDR3 terminus, so this likely reflects a read error. J is TRBJ2-7 and V is TRBV6-5, with TRBD2 matching 8 bases. The CDR3 has 14 amino acids. Germline loops: CDR1 MNHEY, CDR2 SVGAGI. V lost 6 bases, J lost 5 bases, and 9 bases stayed unmatched. CDR3 DNA sequence: TGTGCCAGCAGCCCCGGACTAGCTACCAACGAGCAGTACCTC. It codes for CASSPGLATNEQYL.